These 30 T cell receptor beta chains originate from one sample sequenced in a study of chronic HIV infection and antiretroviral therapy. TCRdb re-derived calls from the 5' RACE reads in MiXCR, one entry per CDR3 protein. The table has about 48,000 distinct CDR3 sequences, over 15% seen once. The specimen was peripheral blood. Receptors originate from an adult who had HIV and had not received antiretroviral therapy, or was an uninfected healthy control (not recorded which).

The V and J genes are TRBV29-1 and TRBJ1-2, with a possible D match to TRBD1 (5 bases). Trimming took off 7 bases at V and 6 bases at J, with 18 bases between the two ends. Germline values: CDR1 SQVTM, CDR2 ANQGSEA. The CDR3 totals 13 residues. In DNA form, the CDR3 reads TGCAGCGCCACCGGTGCAGGGTGGGATGGCTACACCTTC. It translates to CSATGAGWDGYTF.

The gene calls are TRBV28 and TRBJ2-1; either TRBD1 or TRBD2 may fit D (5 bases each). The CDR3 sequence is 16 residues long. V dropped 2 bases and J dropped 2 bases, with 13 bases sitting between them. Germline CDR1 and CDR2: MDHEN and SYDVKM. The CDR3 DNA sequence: TGTGCCAGCAGTTTACCGGGGACCGGCGCCTACAATGAGCAGTTCTTC. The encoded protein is CASSLPGTGAYNEQFF.

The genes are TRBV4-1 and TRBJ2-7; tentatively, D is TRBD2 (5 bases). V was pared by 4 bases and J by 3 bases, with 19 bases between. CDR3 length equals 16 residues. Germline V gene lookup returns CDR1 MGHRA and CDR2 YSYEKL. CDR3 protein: CASSPLPGSEFYEQYF. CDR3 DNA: TGCGCCAGCAGCCCCCTTCCGGGTAGCGAATTCTACGAGCAGTACTTC.

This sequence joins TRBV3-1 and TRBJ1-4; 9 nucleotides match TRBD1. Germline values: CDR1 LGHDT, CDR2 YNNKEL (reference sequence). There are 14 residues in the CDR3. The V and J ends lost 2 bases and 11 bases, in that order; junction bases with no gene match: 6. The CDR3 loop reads CASSQPGQGWKLFF. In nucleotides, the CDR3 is TGTGCCAGCAGCCAACCCGGACAGGGGTGGAAACTGTTTTTT.

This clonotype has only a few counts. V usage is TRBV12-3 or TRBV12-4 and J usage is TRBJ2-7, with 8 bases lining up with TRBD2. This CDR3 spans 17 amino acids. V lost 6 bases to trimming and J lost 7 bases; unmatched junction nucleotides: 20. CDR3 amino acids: CASRQTWVAGGAGEQYF. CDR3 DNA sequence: TGTGCCAGCAGGCAAACCTGGGTGGCGGGAGGAGCGGGGGAGCAGTACTTC.

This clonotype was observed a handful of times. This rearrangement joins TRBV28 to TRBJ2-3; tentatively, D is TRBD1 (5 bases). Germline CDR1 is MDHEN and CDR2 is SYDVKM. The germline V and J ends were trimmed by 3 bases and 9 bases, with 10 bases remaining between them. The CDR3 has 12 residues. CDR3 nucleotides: TGTGCCAGCAGTTTGCGACAGTTAACGCAGTATTTT. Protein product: CASSLRQLTQYF.

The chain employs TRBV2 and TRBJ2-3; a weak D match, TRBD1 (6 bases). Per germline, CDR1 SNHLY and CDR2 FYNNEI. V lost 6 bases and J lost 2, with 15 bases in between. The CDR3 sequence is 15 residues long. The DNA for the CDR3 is TGTGCCAGCAGGTCTTCGGACAGTGACACAGATACGCAGTATTTT. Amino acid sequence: CASRSSDSDTDTQYF.

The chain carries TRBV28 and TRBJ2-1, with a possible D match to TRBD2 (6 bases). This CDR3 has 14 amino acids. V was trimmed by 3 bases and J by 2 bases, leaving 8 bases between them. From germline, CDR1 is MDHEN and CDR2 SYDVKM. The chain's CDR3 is CASSFLAPYNEQFF. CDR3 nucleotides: TGTGCCAGCAGTTTTCTAGCGCCCTACAATGAGCAGTTCTTC. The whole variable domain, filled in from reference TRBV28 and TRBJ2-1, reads DVKVTQSSRYLVKRTGEKVFLECVQDMDHENMFWYRQDPGLGLRLIYFSYDVKMKEKGDIPEGYSVSREKKERFSLILESASTNQTSMYLCASSFLAPYNEQFFGPGTRLTVL.

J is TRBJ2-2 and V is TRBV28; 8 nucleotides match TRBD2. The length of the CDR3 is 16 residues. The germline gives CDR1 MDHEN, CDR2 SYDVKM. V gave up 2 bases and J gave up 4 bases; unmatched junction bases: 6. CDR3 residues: CASSLTSGSGTGELFF. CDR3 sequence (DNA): TGTGCCAGCAGTTTAACCAGCGGGAGCGGCACCGGGGAGCTGTTTTTT. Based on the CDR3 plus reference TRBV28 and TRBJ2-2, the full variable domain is DVKVTQSSRYLVKRTGEKVFLECVQDMDHENMFWYRQDPGLGLRLIYFSYDVKMKEKGDIPEGYSVSREKKERFSLILESASTNQTSMYLCASSLTSGSGTGELFFGEGSRLTVL.

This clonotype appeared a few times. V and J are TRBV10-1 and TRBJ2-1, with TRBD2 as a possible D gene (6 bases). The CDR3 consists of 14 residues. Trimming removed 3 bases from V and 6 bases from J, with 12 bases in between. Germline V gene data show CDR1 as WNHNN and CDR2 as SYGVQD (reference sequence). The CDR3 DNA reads TGCGCCAGCAGTGACTCCGGGGGTGGCAATGAGCAGTTCTTC. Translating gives CASSDSGGGNEQFF.

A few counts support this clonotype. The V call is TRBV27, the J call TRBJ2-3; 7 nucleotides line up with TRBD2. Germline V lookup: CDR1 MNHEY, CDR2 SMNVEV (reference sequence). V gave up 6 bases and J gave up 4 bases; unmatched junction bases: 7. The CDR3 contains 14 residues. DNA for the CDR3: TGTGCCAGCAGAGCGGGGCCGAGGTCAGATACGCAGTATTTT. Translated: CASRAGPRSDTQYF.

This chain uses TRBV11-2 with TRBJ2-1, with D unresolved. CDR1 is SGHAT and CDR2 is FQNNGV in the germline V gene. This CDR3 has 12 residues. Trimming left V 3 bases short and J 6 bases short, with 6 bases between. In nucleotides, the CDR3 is TGTGCCAGCAGCTTTGTCGGCAATGAGCAGTTCTTC. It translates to CASSFVGNEQFF. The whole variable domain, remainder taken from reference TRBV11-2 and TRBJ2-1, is EAGVAQSPRYKIIEKRQSVAFWCNPISGHATLYWYQQILGQGPKLLIQFQNNGVVDDSQLPKDRFSAERLKGVDSTLKIQPAKLEDSAVYLCASSFVGNEQFFGPGTRLTVL.

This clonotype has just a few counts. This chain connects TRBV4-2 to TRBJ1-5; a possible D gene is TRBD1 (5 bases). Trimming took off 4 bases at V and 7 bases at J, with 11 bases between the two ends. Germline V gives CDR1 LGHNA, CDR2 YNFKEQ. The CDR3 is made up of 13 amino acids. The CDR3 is CASSRGVGQPQHF. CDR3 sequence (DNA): TGTGCCAGCAGCCGGGGGGTCGGGCAGCCCCAGCATTTT.

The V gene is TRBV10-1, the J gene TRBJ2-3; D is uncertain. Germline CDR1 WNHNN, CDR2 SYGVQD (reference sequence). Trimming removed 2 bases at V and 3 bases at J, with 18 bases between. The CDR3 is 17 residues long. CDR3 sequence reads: CASSERFSKGLTDTQYF. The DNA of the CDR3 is TGCGCCAGCAGTGAGAGATTTTCAAAGGGTCTAACAGATACGCAGTATTTT.

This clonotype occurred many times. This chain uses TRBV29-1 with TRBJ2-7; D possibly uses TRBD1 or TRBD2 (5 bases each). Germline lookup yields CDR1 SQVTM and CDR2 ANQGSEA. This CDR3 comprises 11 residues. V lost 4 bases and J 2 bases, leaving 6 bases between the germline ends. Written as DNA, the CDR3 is TGCAGCGTTGGGGGACCCTACGAGCAGTACTTC. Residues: CSVGGPYEQYF.

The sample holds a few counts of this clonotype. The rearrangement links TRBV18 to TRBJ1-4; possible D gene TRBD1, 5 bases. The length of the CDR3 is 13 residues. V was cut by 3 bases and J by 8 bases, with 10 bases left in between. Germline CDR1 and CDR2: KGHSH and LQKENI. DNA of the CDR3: TGTGCCAGCTCACCGCAGACAGAAGAAAAACTGTTTTTT. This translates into CASSPQTEEKLFF. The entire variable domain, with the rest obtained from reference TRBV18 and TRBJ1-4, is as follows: NAGVMQNPRHLVRRRGQEARLRCSPMKGHSHVYWYRQLPEEGLKFMVYLQKENIIDESGMPKERFSAEFPKEGPSILRIQQVVRGDSAAYFCASSPQTEEKLFFGSGTQLSVL.

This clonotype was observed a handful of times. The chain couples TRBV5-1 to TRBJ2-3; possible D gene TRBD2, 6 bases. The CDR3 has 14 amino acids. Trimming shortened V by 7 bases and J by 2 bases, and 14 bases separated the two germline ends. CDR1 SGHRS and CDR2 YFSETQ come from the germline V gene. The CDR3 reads CASAGGPNTDTQYF. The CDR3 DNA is TGCGCCAGCGCCGGAGGGCCAAACACAGATACGCAGTATTTT.

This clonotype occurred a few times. The CDR3 spells CASGWTGGFYEQYF. The CDR3, as DNA: TGTGCCAGCGGATGGACAGGGGGCTTCTACGAGCAGTACTTC. V gene TRBV28 combines with J gene TRBJ2-7, with 11 positions matching TRBD1. The CDR3 runs to 14 residues. Trimming removed 8 bases from V and 3 bases from J; junction bases left unmatched: 6. From germline, CDR1 is MDHEN and CDR2 SYDVKM.

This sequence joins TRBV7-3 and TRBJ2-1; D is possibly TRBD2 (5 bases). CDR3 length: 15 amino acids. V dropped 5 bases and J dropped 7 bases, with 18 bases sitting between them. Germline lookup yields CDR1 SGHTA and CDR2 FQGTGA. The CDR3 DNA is TGTGCCAGCAGCCCTTTAGCGCCGGCCGAGAATGAGCAGTTCTTC. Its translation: CASSPLAPAENEQFF.

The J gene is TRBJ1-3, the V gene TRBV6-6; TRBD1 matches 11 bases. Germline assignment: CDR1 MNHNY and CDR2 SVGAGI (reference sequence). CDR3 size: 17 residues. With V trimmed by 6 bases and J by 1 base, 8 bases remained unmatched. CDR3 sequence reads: CASRAGTGGLSGNTIYF. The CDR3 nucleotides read TGTGCCAGCAGGGCCGGGACAGGGGGTTTGTCTGGAAACACCATATATTTT.

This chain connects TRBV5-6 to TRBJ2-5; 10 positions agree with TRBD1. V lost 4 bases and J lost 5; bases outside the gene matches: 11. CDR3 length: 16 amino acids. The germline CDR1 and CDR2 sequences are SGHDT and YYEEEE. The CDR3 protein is CASSQLPGTGAETQYF. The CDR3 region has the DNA TGTGCCAGCAGCCAACTTCCCGGGACAGGGGCGGAGACCCAGTACTTC. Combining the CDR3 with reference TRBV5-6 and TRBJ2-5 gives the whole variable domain DAGVTQSPTHLIKTRGQQVTLRCSPKSGHDTVSWYQQALGQGPQFIFQYYEEEERQRGNFPDRFSGHQFPNYSSELNVNALLLGDSALYLCASSQLPGTGAETQYFGPGTRLLVL.

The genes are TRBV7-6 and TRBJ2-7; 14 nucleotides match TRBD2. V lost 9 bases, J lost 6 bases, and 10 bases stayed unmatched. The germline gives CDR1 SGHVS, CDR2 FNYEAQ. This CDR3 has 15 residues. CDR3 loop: CARKEGTSGSPEQYF. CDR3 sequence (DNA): TGTGCCAGAAAAGAGGGGACTAGCGGGAGTCCCGAGCAGTACTTC. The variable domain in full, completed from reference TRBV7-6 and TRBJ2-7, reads GAGVSQSPRYKVTKRGQDVALRCDPISGHVSLYWYRQALGQGPEFLTYFNYEAQQDKSGLPNDRFSAERPEGSISTLTIQRTEQRDSAMYRCARKEGTSGSPEQYFGPGTRLTVT.

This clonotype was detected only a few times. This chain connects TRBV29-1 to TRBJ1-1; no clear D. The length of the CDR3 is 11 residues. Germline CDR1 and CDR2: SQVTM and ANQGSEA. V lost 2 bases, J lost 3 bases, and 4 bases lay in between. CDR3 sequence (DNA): TGCAGCGTTGAAAGGGACACTGAAGCTTTCTTT. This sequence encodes CSVERDTEAFF.

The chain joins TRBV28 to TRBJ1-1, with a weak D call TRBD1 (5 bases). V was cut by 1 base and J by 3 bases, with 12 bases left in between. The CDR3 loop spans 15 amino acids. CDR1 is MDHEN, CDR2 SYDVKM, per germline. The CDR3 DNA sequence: TGTGCCAGCAGTTTATTGGGGGGAGAGGACACTGAAGCTTTCTTT. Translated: CASSLLGGEDTEAFF. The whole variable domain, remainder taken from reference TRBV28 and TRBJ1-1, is DVKVTQSSRYLVKRTGEKVFLECVQDMDHENMFWYRQDPGLGLRLIYFSYDVKMKEKGDIPEGYSVSREKKERFSLILESASTNQTSMYLCASSLLGGEDTEAFFGQGTRLTVV.

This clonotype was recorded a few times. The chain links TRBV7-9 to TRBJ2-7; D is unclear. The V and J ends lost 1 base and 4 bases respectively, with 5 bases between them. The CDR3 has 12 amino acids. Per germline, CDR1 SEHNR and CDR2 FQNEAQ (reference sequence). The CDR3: CASSLDQYEQYF. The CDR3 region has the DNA TGTGCCAGCAGCTTAGATCAGTACGAGCAGTACTTC.

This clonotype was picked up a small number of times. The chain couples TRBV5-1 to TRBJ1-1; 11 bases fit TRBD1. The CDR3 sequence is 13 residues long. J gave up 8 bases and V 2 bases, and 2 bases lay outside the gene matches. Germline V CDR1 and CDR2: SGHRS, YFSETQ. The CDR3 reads CASSFGQGAEAFF. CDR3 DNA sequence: TGCGCCAGCAGCTTCGGACAGGGGGCCGAAGCTTTCTTT.

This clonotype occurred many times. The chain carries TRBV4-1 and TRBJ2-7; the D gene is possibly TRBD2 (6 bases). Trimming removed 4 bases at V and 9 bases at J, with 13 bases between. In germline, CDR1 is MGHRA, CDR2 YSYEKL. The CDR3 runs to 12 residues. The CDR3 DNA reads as TGCGCCAGCAGCCCAACGGGAGTCGGGCAGTACTTC. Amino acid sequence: CASSPTGVGQYF.

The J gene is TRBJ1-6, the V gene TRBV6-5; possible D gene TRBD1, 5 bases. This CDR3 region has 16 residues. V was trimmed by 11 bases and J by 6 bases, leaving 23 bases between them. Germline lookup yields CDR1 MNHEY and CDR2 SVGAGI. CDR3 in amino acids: CASSYGGLHLNSPLHF. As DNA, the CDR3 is TGTGCCTCAAGTTACGGGGGATTACACCTTAATTCACCCCTCCACTTT.

CDR3 residues: CASSPSSGRAHSRSSYNEQFF. As DNA, the CDR3 is TGTGCCAGCAGCCCCTCTAGCGGGAGGGCCCACTCAAGGAGCTCCTACAATGAGCAGTTCTTC. The rearrangement uses TRBV7-3 and TRBJ2-1; 12 bases map to TRBD2. This CDR3 is built from 21 residues. CDR1 is SGHTA, CDR2 FQGTGA, per germline. J gave up 0 bases and V 5 bases, and 17 bases lay outside the gene matches.

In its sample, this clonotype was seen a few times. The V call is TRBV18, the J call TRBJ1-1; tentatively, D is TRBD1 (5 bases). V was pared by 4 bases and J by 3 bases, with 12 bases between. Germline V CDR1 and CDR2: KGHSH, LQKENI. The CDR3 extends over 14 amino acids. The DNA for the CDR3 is TGTGCCAGCTCACTCCCGACAGCACACACTGAAGCTTTCTTT. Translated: CASSLPTAHTEAFF.